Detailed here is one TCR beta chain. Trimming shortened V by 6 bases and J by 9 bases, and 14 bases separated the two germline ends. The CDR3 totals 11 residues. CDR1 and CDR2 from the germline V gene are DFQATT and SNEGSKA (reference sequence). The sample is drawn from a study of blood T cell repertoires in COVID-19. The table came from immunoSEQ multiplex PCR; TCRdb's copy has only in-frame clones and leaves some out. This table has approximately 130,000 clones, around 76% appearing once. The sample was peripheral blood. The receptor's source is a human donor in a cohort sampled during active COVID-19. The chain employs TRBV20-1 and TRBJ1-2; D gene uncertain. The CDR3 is CSAPDIYRYTF. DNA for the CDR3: TGCAGTGCGCCAGACATATATCGCTACACCTTC.